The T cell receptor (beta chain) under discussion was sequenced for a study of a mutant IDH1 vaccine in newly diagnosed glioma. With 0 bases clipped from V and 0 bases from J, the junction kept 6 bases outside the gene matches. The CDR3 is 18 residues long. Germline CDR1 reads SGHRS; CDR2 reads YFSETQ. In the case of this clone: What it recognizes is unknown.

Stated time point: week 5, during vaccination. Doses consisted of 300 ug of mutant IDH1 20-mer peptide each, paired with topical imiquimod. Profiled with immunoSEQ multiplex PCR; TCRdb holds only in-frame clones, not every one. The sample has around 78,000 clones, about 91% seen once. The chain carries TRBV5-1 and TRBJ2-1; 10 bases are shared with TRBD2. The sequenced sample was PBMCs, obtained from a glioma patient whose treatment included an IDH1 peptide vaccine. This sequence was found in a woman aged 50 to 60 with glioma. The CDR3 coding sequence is TGCGCCAGCAGCTTGGCTGGGACTAGCGAGAGCTCCTACAATGAGCAGTTCTTC. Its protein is CASSLAGTSESSYNEQFF. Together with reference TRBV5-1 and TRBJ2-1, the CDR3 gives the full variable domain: KAGVTQTPRYLIKTRGQQVTLSCSPISGHRSVSWYQQTPGQGLQFLFEYFSETQRNKGNFPGRFSGRQFSNSRSEMNVSTLELGDSALYLCASSLAGTSESSYNEQFFGPGTRLTVL.